Listed below are T cell receptor beta chains from one sample, sequenced in a study of blood T cell repertoires in COVID-19. Profiling relied on immunoSEQ multiplex PCR, and the TCRdb table lists in-frame clones only, not all of them. The sample yields roughly 320,000 clones, 85% to 95% seen once. The sequenced sample was PBMCs or T cells enriched from blood (not recorded which). The receptors were sampled from a woman younger than 45 who had been exposed to COVID-19. Each CDR3 is given with its conserved first and last residue. D genes are given only for firm matches. Clone size is stated in some rows and not others, as once, few, many or a class when expanded.

v_call,clone_size,d_call,j_call,cdr3_nt,cdr3_aa
TRBV5-1,-,-,TRBJ1-2,TGCGCCAGCAGCCAGGGAACCCCGTTGGGCGGCTACACCTTC,CASSQGTPLGGYTF
TRBV30,-,-,TRBJ1-5,TGTGCCTGGAGTCAAGGGGGCAATCAGCCCCAGCATTTT,CAWSQGGNQPQHF
TRBV5-4,-,TRBD1,TRBJ1-4,TGTGCCAGCAGCAAGCAGGGACAGGGGAGGGTCGATGAAAAACTGTTTTTT,CASSKQGQGRVDEKLFF
TRBV3-1/TRBV3-2,-,-,TRBJ1-1,TGTGCCAGCAGCCAAGAGGGCCAATTTAGAGCTTTCTTT,CASSQEGQFRAFF
TRBV6-5,-,-,TRBJ1-2,TGTGCCACCAAGGCGGGTGGCTACACCTTC,CATKAGGYTF
TRBV24-1,-,-,TRBJ2-2,TGTGCCACCAGTGGTCGCGACTTGTTCACCGGGGAGCTGTTTTTT,CATSGRDLFTGELFF
TRBV7-8,-,TRBD1,TRBJ2-5,TGTGCCAGCAGCTTAGGGACAGGGTCCGTCTCGGAGACCCAGTACTTC,CASSLGTGSVSETQYF
TRBV18,-,-,TRBJ1-2,TGTGCCAGCTCACCACCGGGAGGGATCTATGGCTACACCTTC,CASSPPGGIYGYTF
TRBV5-1,-,TRBD1,TRBJ2-5,TGCGCCAGCAGCCGGACAGGGGGCGCGGAGACCCAGTACTTC,CASSRTGGAETQYF
TRBV7-9,-,-,TRBJ1-2,TGTGCCAGCAGCTTCCCAGGGGACGTCAGGAGCTACACCTTC,CASSFPGDVRSYTF
TRBV12-3/TRBV12-4,-,-,TRBJ1-6,TGTGCCAGCAGGCGAGGGCGGAATTCACCCCTCCACTTT,CASRRGRNSPLHF
TRBV27,-,-,TRBJ2-2,TGTGCCAGTCTCAGGGGCCGGGACACCGGGGAGCTGTTTTTT,CASLRGRDTGELFF
TRBV7-9,-,-,TRBJ1-1,TGTGCCAGCAGCCCACATACGCATCGTGAAGCTTTCTTT,CASSPHTHREAFF
TRBV12-3/TRBV12-4,once,-,TRBJ1-5,TGTGCCAGCAGTTACAGGGCTTCAGCCCAGCATTTT,CASSYRASAQHF
TRBV7-9,once,TRBD1,TRBJ2-5,TGTGCCAGCAGCTCCGGGACAGGGGGTCAAGAGACCCAGTACTTC,CASSSGTGGQETQYF
TRBV3-1/TRBV3-2,few,-,TRBJ2-7,TGTGCCAGCAGCCACCCTTTGGGCAGGGGTTCCTACGAGCAGTACTTC,CASSHPLGRGSYEQYF
TRBV6-5,-,-,TRBJ1-2,TGTGCCAGCACCCGTAGCACTAACTATGGCTACACCTTC,CASTRSTNYGYTF
TRBV5-1,-,TRBD1,TRBJ2-5,TGCGCCAGCAGCCCTGGGACAGACCTGACCGAGACCCAGTACTTC,CASSPGTDLTETQYF
TRBV5-5,-,-,TRBJ2-7,TGTGCCAGCAGCTTGGGCGGGGCTTCATACGAGCAGTACTTC,CASSLGGASYEQYF
TRBV10-3,once,TRBD1,TRBJ2-3,TGTGCCATCTCCCAGGGGACAGGGATCACAGATACGCAGTATTTT,CAISQGTGITDTQYF